Listed below are T cell receptor beta chains from one sample, sequenced in a study of blood T cell repertoires in COVID-19. Method: immunoSEQ multiplex PCR; TCRdb's copy keeps in-frame clones and lacks some. The sample consists of about 37,000 clones, about 85% of them appearing once. Sequenced material: peripheral blood. The receptor source for this set is a man in his 70s with COVID-19, enrolled during active disease. CDR3s include the opening cysteine and the closing phenylalanine or tryptophan. Fields, in order: J gene, V gene, D gene, clone size, CDR3 protein, CDR3 DNA. The D gene is left open where the match is weak. Rows give clone size only sometimes, using once, few, many, or a class for an expanded clone.

>TRBJ2-2|TRBV28|NA|NA
CASSLWGRYPAGELFF
TGTGCCAGCAGTTTATGGGGGAGGTATCCAGCCGGGGAGCTGTTTTTT
>TRBJ2-7|TRBV28|TRBD2|once
CVITSGTNYEQYF
TGTGTCATCACATCCGGGACTAACTACGAGCAGTACTTC
>TRBJ2-7|TRBV4-2|TRBD2|NA
CASSRGLAGAPSYEQYF
TGTGCCAGCAGCCGGGGACTAGCGGGAGCCCCCTCATACGAGCAGTACTTC
>TRBJ1-6|TRBV9|TRBD1|NA
CASSASTGTGESPLHF
TGTGCCAGCAGCGCGAGTACCGGGACAGGTGAATCACCCCTCCACTTT
>TRBJ2-5|TRBV28|NA|NA
CASSFLEHRDNRKAQYF
TGTGCCAGCAGTTTCTTAGAGCATCGGGACAACCGTAAGGCCCAGTACTTC
>TRBJ1-5|TRBV29-1|TRBD1|NA
CSVGKTGGEPQHF
TGCAGCGTCGGAAAGACAGGGGGAGAGCCCCAGCATTTT
>TRBJ2-2|TRBV6-5|TRBD1|NA
CASSSQGAYTGELFF
TGTGCCAGCAGTTCTCAGGGGGCGTACACCGGGGAGCTGTTTTTT
>TRBJ1-1|TRBV29-1|NA|NA
CSVEGQTNTEAFF
TGCAGCGTTGAAGGACAGACGAACACTGAAGCTTTCTTT
>TRBJ1-5|TRBV7-3|NA|NA
CASSREPNQPQHF
TGTGCCAGCAGCCGCGAACCCAATCAGCCCCAGCATTTT
>TRBJ2-1|TRBV14|TRBD2|NA
CASSQASGYNEQFF
TGTGCCAGCAGCCAGGCTAGCGGTTACAATGAGCAGTTCTTC
>TRBJ1-2|TRBV5-1|NA|NA
CASSLGTQANYGYTF
TGCGCCAGCAGCTTAGGGACACAAGCTAACTATGGCTACACCTTC
>TRBJ2-7|TRBV19|TRBD1|NA
CASSIHGTGSYEQYF
TGTGCCAGTAGTATTCACGGGACAGGATCCTACGAGCAGTACTTC